This T cell receptor beta chain was identified in a study of OX40 agonist ivuxolimab in advanced cancers. About the research overall: Patients' therapy was ivuxolimab, an antibody that acts as an agonist of OX40 (CD134). Study findings and constraints: The mean number of expanded clones was higher in CD8+ T cells than in CD4+. The antigens recognized by the expanded peripheral T cells, that is their antigen specificity, were not determined. The study observed clonal expansion of CD4+ and CD8+ blood T cells by week 6 at 0.1 to 3.0 mg/kg.

With respect to this clone: Its antigen is currently unknown.

Sequencing was performed with immunoSEQ multiplex PCR; in TCRdb, only in-frame clones are kept and a portion is missing. Of 77,000 or so clones listed, more than 80% are singletons. This CDR3 is 14 amino acids long. Germline V lookup: CDR1 SGHTA, CDR2 FQGNSA. With 1 base removed from V and 8 bases from J, the gap between germline ends came to 11 bases. Specimen: CD4+ or CD8+ T cells sorted from blood, collected in a trial of the OX40 agonist ivuxolimab. J is TRBJ2-2 and V is TRBV7-2; D unclear. The sequence derives from an adult with an advanced solid tumor such as melanoma, head and neck, liver or kidney cancer. The CDR3 nucleotides read TGTGCCAGCAGCTTAGGCCTGTCGTCGGGGGAGCTGTTTTTT. Translating gives CASSLGLSSGELFF. Combining the CDR3 with reference TRBV7-2 and TRBJ2-2 gives the whole variable domain GAGVSQSPSNKVTEKGKDVELRCDPISGHTALYWYRQSLGQGLEFLIYFQGNSAPDKSGLPSDRFSAERTGGSVSTLTIQRTQQEDSAVYLCASSLGLSSGELFFGEGSRLTVL.